A selection of T cell receptor beta chains follows, all from one sample in a study of blood T cell repertoires in COVID-19. Sequenced by immunoSEQ multiplex PCR; TCRdb stores in-frame clones only, minus some. The profile shows 30,000 to 40,000 clones, roughly 86% of them singletons. Sample: peripheral blood. These receptors all come from a human donor with active COVID-19. The donor label of this sample is uncertain. Both conserved end residues are part of each CDR3. The order of the fields is V gene, J gene, CDR3 protein.

V gene: TRBV27; J gene: TRBJ2-5; CDR3 protein: CATKVRGFGQETQYF
V gene: TRBV11-2; J gene: TRBJ2-7; CDR3 protein: CASSSLRFPYEQYF
V gene: TRBV27; J gene: TRBJ1-2; CDR3 protein: CASSLSWGPDYGYTF
V gene: TRBV5-4; J gene: TRBJ2-1; CDR3 protein: CASSLVPGGSYNEQFF
V gene: TRBV7-9; J gene: TRBJ1-1; CDR3 protein: CASSLTTENTEAFF
V gene: TRBV29-1; J gene: TRBJ1-2; CDR3 protein: CSVASRVGSISYGYTF
V gene: TRBV19; J gene: TRBJ1-2; CDR3 protein: CATTRGGRQGYGYTF
V gene: TRBV4-3; J gene: TRBJ1-2; CDR3 protein: CASSQGTGGNYGYTF
V gene: TRBV4-3; J gene: TRBJ1-1; CDR3 protein: CASSQVRVTEAFF
V gene: TRBV12-3/TRBV12-4; J gene: TRBJ1-5; CDR3 protein: CASSLNQPQHF
V gene: TRBV21-1; J gene: TRBJ1-5; CDR3 protein: CASHPFRPVRGRGGFSQPQHF
V gene: TRBV7-2; J gene: TRBJ2-5; CDR3 protein: CASIRGGPGETQYF
V gene: TRBV5-4; J gene: TRBJ2-1; CDR3 protein: CASSFQRGDYNEQFF
V gene: TRBV25-1; J gene: TRBJ1-6; CDR3 protein: CASSQTQGGSPLHF
V gene: TRBV18; J gene: TRBJ2-1; CDR3 protein: CASSPPGQGYNEQFF
V gene: TRBV12-5; J gene: TRBJ1-2; CDR3 protein: CASGLVPGQGLYGYTF